Below, 5 T cell receptor beta chains from the same sample are listed, as sequenced in a study of CD8+ T cells in alopecia areata. Extraction of RNA preceded its reverse transcription into cDNA, which served as the sequencing template. The method was immunoSEQ multiplex PCR; TCRdb's version includes in-frame clones alone and lacks a portion of them. This repertoire lists under 350,000 clones without singletons; more than 0.95% sits in the top ten. Pooled cells of cutaneous lymph node origin were sorted on CD4, CD8alpha, NKG2D, NKG2ACE and other markers. Sequencing was done on a sample of CD4+ T cells sorted from a lymph node. The receptor set was obtained from a C3H/HeJ mouse with alopecia areata. The strain's MHC type: H2-k.

Notes on this clone: The genes are named according to mouse. The read finishes 4 residues shy of the CDR3 end, and the germline J gene is used to complete it. The sample carries other DNA sequences with the same CDR3. This chain uses TRBV31 with TRBJ2-5; a weak D match, TRBD1 (7 bases). The germline CDR1 and CDR2 sequences are GKSSPN and SITVG. Trimming removed 0 bases from V and 2 bases from J, with 9 bases in between. The CDR3 is 14 amino acids. The CDR3 DNA, read in part, is TGTGCCTGGAGTCTAGGGGGCCTCCAAGAC. Translated, it gives CAWSLGGLQD. The CDR3 as a whole reads CAWSLGGLQDTQYF.

With respect to this clone: Genes and germline are mouse. The read ends 4 residues before the CDR3 terminus; that terminus is restored from the germline J gene. The V and J genes are TRBV16 and TRBJ1-1, with D possibly matching TRBD1 (5 bases). Germline CDR1 reads SGHSA; CDR2 reads FRNQAP. CDR3 length: 12 residues. Partial CDR3 DNA: TGTGCAAGCAGCTTAGGGCAGGGA. This sequence encodes CASSLGQG. The entire CDR3 is CASSLGQGEVFF.

This clone came up a few times. Gene names and germline match the mouse. The CDR3 sequence: CASGGQGKGSPLYF. CDR3 bases read: TGTGCCAGCGGGGGACAGGGGAAGGGCTCGCCC. This chain joins TRBV13-2 and TRBJ1-6; 10 positions match TRBD1. Coverage ceases 3 residues before the CDR3 finishes, and the germline J gene fills in the end. TRBJ1-6 is an ORF for which the function is uncertain. Trimming cost V 5 bases and J 10 bases; bases outside gene matches: 6. Germline CDR1 NNHNN, CDR2 SYGAGS (reference sequence). CDR3 length: 14 amino acids.

As for this clone: The germline and genes are mouse ones. From the germline J gene comes the end of the CDR3, since the read stops 4 residues before it. This sequence joins TRBV5 and TRBJ1-1, with D hard to call. V was trimmed by 0 bases and J by 0 bases, leaving 8 bases between them. Per germline, CDR1 LGHNA and CDR2 YNLKQL (reference sequence). This CDR3 is built from 15 residues. CDR3 DNA (partial): TGTGCCAGCAGCCAAGAATTACAGCCAAACACA. This gives the protein CASSQELQPNT. The complete CDR3 reads CASSQELQPNTEVFF.

In its sample, this clone was seen a few times. Germline and genes: mouse. The CDR3 is cut off 4 residues early in the read; its end comes from the germline J gene. The chain employs TRBV31 and TRBJ2-7; D might be TRBD2 (6 bases). Deletions cut 1 base from V and 3 bases from J, with 10 bases between. CDR1 GKSSPN and CDR2 SITVG come from the germline V gene. This CDR3 has 13 amino acids. This chain's CDR3 is CAWSPGTLYEQYF. The CDR3 bases that were read are TGTGCCTGGAGTCCCGGGACTCTCTAT.